A selection of T cell receptor beta chains follows, all from one sample in a study of vaccination and CD4 T cells after COVID-19. One entry per CDR3 protein, called by TCRdb with MiXCR from the PCR reads. Here the sample spans about 21,000 distinct CDR3 sequences, around two fifths being singletons. No antigen has been identified for these receptors. The sample consisted of CD4+ T cells from blood, cultured in vitro, taken about 7 months after SARS-CoV-2 vaccination. Receptor source: a human donor who had recovered from COVID-19. Both conserved end residues are part of each CDR3. Each record gives: clone size, V gene, D gene, J gene, CDR3 protein, CDR3 DNA. A D gene is named only where the DNA matches it firmly. Not all rows give a size; the values are once, few, many and, for expanded clones, a class.

clone_size: -; v_call: TRBV7-9; d_call: -; j_call: TRBJ2-2; cdr3_aa: CASSRSRDAGELFF; cdr3_nt: TGTGCCAGCAGCCGTAGCCGAGACGCCGGGGAGCTGTTTTTT
clone_size: -; v_call: TRBV28; d_call: -; j_call: TRBJ1-1; cdr3_aa: CASSVTIGINTEAFF; cdr3_nt: TGTGCCAGCAGTGTAACTATAGGAATAAACACTGAAGCTTTCTTT
clone_size: few; v_call: TRBV7-3; d_call: -; j_call: TRBJ2-5; cdr3_aa: CASSPQGGETQYF; cdr3_nt: TGTGCCAGCAGCCCACAGGGCGGGGAGACCCAGTACTTC
clone_size: few; v_call: TRBV6-1; d_call: TRBD1; j_call: TRBJ2-3; cdr3_aa: CASTEGQGVTDTQYF; cdr3_nt: TGTGCCAGCACCGAGGGACAGGGGGTTACAGATACGCAGTATTTT
clone_size: few; v_call: TRBV7-8; d_call: -; j_call: TRBJ2-7; cdr3_aa: CASSLLMGLEQYF; cdr3_nt: TGTGCCAGCAGCTTATTGATGGGACTCGAGCAGTACTTC
clone_size: few; v_call: TRBV6-1; d_call: -; j_call: TRBJ2-5; cdr3_aa: CASSDPGQQGLGTQYF; cdr3_nt: TGTGCCAGCAGTGACCCGGGACAACAGGGTTTGGGGACCCAGTACTTC
clone_size: few; v_call: TRBV6-1; d_call: TRBD2; j_call: TRBJ2-7; cdr3_aa: CASRGLAGGLYEQYF; cdr3_nt: TGTGCCAGCAGGGGACTAGCGGGAGGCCTCTACGAGCAGTACTTC
clone_size: few; v_call: TRBV19; d_call: TRBD2; j_call: TRBJ2-5; cdr3_aa: CASSPGGETQYF; cdr3_nt: TGTGCCAGTAGCCCGGGGGGAGAGACCCAGTACTTC
clone_size: -; v_call: TRBV2; d_call: -; j_call: TRBJ1-5; cdr3_aa: CASSAGSNQPQHF; cdr3_nt: TGTGCCAGCAGTGCGGGGAGCAATCAGCCCCAGCATTTT
clone_size: -; v_call: TRBV6-1; d_call: TRBD2; j_call: TRBJ2-7; cdr3_aa: CASRTGRPPPEQYF; cdr3_nt: TGTGCCAGCAGGACCGGGAGGCCCCCCCCCGAGCAGTACTTC
clone_size: -; v_call: TRBV28; d_call: TRBD1; j_call: TRBJ1-2; cdr3_aa: CASSTTGTGSRLSGYTF; cdr3_nt: TGTGCCAGCAGTACAACCGGGACAGGGAGCCGACTGAGTGGCTACACCTTC
clone_size: -; v_call: TRBV21-1; d_call: -; j_call: TRBJ1-6; cdr3_aa: CASSSGGDISPLHF; cdr3_nt: TGTGCCAGCAGCTCGGGGGGGGATATCTCACCCCTCCACTTT
clone_size: -; v_call: TRBV20-1; d_call: -; j_call: TRBJ2-1; cdr3_aa: CSAPRELEYNEQFF; cdr3_nt: TGCAGTGCCCCACGGGAGTTGGAATACAATGAGCAGTTCTTC
clone_size: -; v_call: TRBV6-1; d_call: TRBD1; j_call: TRBJ2-7; cdr3_aa: CASKVAGGPYEQYF; cdr3_nt: TGTGCCAGCAAGGTGGCAGGGGGCCCCTACGAGCAGTACTTC
clone_size: once; v_call: TRBV28; d_call: -; j_call: TRBJ2-7; cdr3_aa: CASSLLVRYEQYF; cdr3_nt: TGTGCCAGCAGTTTATTAGTTCGATACGAGCAGTACTTC
clone_size: few; v_call: TRBV20-1; d_call: -; j_call: TRBJ1-1; cdr3_aa: CSVGGRDTEAFF; cdr3_nt: TGCAGTGTGGGGGGCCGGGACACTGAAGCTTTCTTT
clone_size: few; v_call: TRBV6-1; d_call: -; j_call: TRBJ2-5; cdr3_aa: CASRAEWGRETQYF; cdr3_nt: TGTGCCAGCAGGGCTGAGTGGGGAAGAGAGACCCAGTACTTC
clone_size: few; v_call: TRBV20-1; d_call: -; j_call: TRBJ2-5; cdr3_aa: CSARGPETQYF; cdr3_nt: TGCAGTGCTAGAGGGCCAGAGACCCAGTACTTC
clone_size: few; v_call: TRBV29-1; d_call: -; j_call: TRBJ2-1; cdr3_aa: CSVMRYYYNEQFF; cdr3_nt: TGCAGCGTTATGCGGTACTACTACAATGAGCAGTTCTTC
clone_size: few; v_call: TRBV28; d_call: -; j_call: TRBJ2-3; cdr3_aa: CASRSKYRDTQYF; cdr3_nt: TGTGCCAGCAGGTCGAAATATCGAGATACGCAGTATTTT
clone_size: once; v_call: TRBV6-1; d_call: TRBD2; j_call: TRBJ2-3; cdr3_aa: CASRGASGRRFDTQYF; cdr3_nt: TGTGCCAGCAGAGGTGCTAGCGGGAGGCGGTTTGATACGCAGTATTTT
clone_size: -; v_call: TRBV28; d_call: -; j_call: TRBJ1-5; cdr3_aa: CASSPGGTGHSNQPQHF; cdr3_nt: TGTGCCAGCAGTCCCGGCGGCACAGGGCATAGCAATCAGCCCCAGCATTTT
clone_size: -; v_call: TRBV24-1; d_call: TRBD2; j_call: TRBJ2-1; cdr3_aa: CAVGETSGREDEQFF; cdr3_nt: TGTGCCGTGGGGGAGACTAGCGGTAGGGAGGATGAGCAGTTCTTC
clone_size: -; v_call: TRBV5-1; d_call: -; j_call: TRBJ2-3; cdr3_aa: CASSLGQGSQDTQYF; cdr3_nt: TGCGCCAGCAGCTTGGGCCAGGGGAGCCAAGATACGCAGTATTTT
clone_size: few; v_call: TRBV21-1; d_call: -; j_call: TRBJ1-1; cdr3_aa: CASSNFRGGTEAFF; cdr3_nt: TGTGCCAGCAGCAATTTCAGGGGGGGAACTGAAGCTTTCTTT
clone_size: -; v_call: TRBV15; d_call: -; j_call: TRBJ2-5; cdr3_aa: CATSREKGNWETQYF; cdr3_nt: TGTGCCACCAGCAGGGAAAAGGGGAATTGGGAGACCCAGTACTTC
clone_size: -; v_call: TRBV28; d_call: -; j_call: TRBJ2-5; cdr3_aa: CASGRVAANQETQYF; cdr3_nt: TGTGCCAGCGGGCGCGTAGCGGCTAACCAAGAGACCCAGTACTTC
clone_size: few; v_call: TRBV20-1; d_call: -; j_call: TRBJ1-6; cdr3_aa: CSARDPTNLSHSPLHF; cdr3_nt: TGCAGTGCTAGAGATCCCACGAATTTATCCCATTCACCCCTCCACTTT
clone_size: -; v_call: TRBV20-1; d_call: -; j_call: TRBJ1-5; cdr3_aa: CSARTSNQPQHF; cdr3_nt: TGCAGTGCTAGAACCAGCAATCAGCCCCAGCATTTT
clone_size: -; v_call: TRBV21-1; d_call: -; j_call: TRBJ2-1; cdr3_aa: CASSPGLAGDYNEQFF; cdr3_nt: TGTGCCAGCAGCCCAGGGCTAGCGGGGGACTACAATGAGCAGTTCTTC
clone_size: -; v_call: TRBV6-2/TRBV6-3; d_call: -; j_call: TRBJ1-5; cdr3_aa: CASTPDPKRGPQHF; cdr3_nt: TGTGCCAGCACCCCGGACCCCAAGAGGGGGCCCCAGCATTTT
clone_size: -; v_call: TRBV20-1; d_call: TRBD2; j_call: TRBJ2-7; cdr3_aa: CSALTSGRARGEQYF; cdr3_nt: TGCAGTGCTCTTACTAGCGGGAGGGCGCGGGGCGAGCAGTACTTC
clone_size: -; v_call: TRBV7-6; d_call: -; j_call: TRBJ2-1; cdr3_aa: CASSLGTFGSNEQFF; cdr3_nt: TGTGCCAGCAGCTTGGGCACCTTTGGTTCTAATGAGCAGTTCTTC
clone_size: -; v_call: TRBV29-1; d_call: TRBD1; j_call: TRBJ2-5; cdr3_aa: CSVYRGPPRETQYF; cdr3_nt: TGCAGCGTCTACAGGGGGCCCCCCCGGGAGACCCAGTACTTC
clone_size: -; v_call: TRBV6-2/TRBV6-3; d_call: -; j_call: TRBJ2-3; cdr3_aa: CASSYRLDRPVTDTQYF; cdr3_nt: TGTGCCAGCAGTTACCGATTGGACCGGCCCGTCACAGATACGCAGTATTTT
clone_size: -; v_call: TRBV6-1; d_call: TRBD1; j_call: TRBJ1-6; cdr3_aa: CASRDREGNSPLHF; cdr3_nt: TGTGCCAGCAGAGACAGGGAGGGTAATTCACCCCTCCACTTT
clone_size: -; v_call: TRBV7-2; d_call: TRBD1; j_call: TRBJ2-1; cdr3_aa: CASSLYGTGVDNEQFF; cdr3_nt: TGTGCCAGCAGCTTATACGGGACAGGGGTAGACAATGAGCAGTTCTTC
clone_size: -; v_call: TRBV28; d_call: TRBD2; j_call: TRBJ2-5; cdr3_aa: CASRSGNQETQYF; cdr3_nt: TGTGCCAGCAGAAGCGGGAACCAAGAGACCCAGTACTTC
clone_size: few; v_call: TRBV2; d_call: -; j_call: TRBJ2-5; cdr3_aa: CASSEGVRETQYF; cdr3_nt: TGTGCCAGCAGTGAAGGCGTACGGGAGACCCAGTACTTC